Shown below are 14 T cell receptor beta chains from a single sample sequenced in a study of T cells in Graves' hyperthyroidism and ophthalmopathy. The source material, RNA transcripts, was used to amplify TCR beta CDR3 regions. HTBI primers were the set used in a first-round RT-PCR of the TCR CDR3. TCRdb reanalysed the multiplex PCR reads using MiXCR and keeps one entry per CDR3 protein. The repertoire holds around 620,000 distinct CDR3 sequences, with roughly 17% as singletons. Sequenced sample: blood. Receptors were obtained from a woman in her 30s with Graves' hyperthyroidism.

This clonotype was counted ten times or more. This chain uses TRBV13 with TRBJ2-1; D gene uncertain. This CDR3 is built from 13 residues. Looked up from germline, CDR1 is PRHDT and CDR2 is FYEKMQ (reference sequence). The germline V and J ends were trimmed by 6 bases and 5 bases, with 11 bases remaining between them. The chain's CDR3 is CASSPKRDNEQFF. As DNA, the CDR3 is TGTGCCAGCAGTCCAAAGCGCGACAATGAGCAGTTCTTC.

On this clonotype: A read error may explain this, as a much larger clone is one base away. The rearrangement joins TRBV2 to TRBJ1-5; D call uncertain. The CDR3 is made up of 14 amino acids. Germline V gene sequence: CDR1 SNHLY, CDR2 FYNNEI. In nucleotides, the CDR3 is TGTGTCAGCAGTGAATCAAATCCCAATCAGCCCCAGCATTTT. Protein product: CVSSESNPNQPQHF.

The rearrangement uses TRBV11-3 and TRBJ2-3, with 7 bases aligning to TRBD2. V trimming: 1 base; J trimming: 4 bases; junction bases outside the gene matches: 8. Germline V gives CDR1 SGHNT, CDR2 YENEEA. The CDR3 runs to 16 residues. The chain's CDR3 is CASSLVSGGRADTQYF. DNA for the CDR3: TGTGCCAGCAGCTTAGTATCGGGAGGCCGGGCAGATACGCAGTATTTT. The full variable domain, completed using reference TRBV11-3 and TRBJ2-3, is EAGVVQSPRYKIIEKKQPVAFWCNPISGHNTLYWYLQNLGQGPELLIRYENEEAVDDSQLPKDRFSAERLKGVDSTLKIQPAELGDSAVYLCASSLVSGGRADTQYFGPGTRLTVL.

This clonotype was observed many times. The chain couples TRBV5-1 to TRBJ2-1; the match to TRBD1 covers 8 bases. The CDR3 length is 15 residues. J lost 7 bases, V lost 4 bases, and 10 bases had no gene match. Germline CDR1 is SGHRS and CDR2 is YFSETQ. CDR3 in DNA: TGCGCCAGCAGCGATAACTTACACAGGGGGAATGAGCAGTTCTTC. Protein: CASSDNLHRGNEQFF.

This clonotype was counted a few times. Here the CDR3 DNA reads TGCGCCAGCAGCTTAGGAAGCAACGTGGGGCCCTACGAGCAGTACTTC. It specifies CASSLGSNVGPYEQYF. The chain links TRBV5-1 to TRBJ2-7; a possible D gene is TRBD1 (5 bases). CDR1 is SGHRS and CDR2 is YFSETQ in the germline V gene. The CDR3 covers 16 residues. Trimming removed 2 bases at V and 2 bases at J, with 17 bases between. The entire variable domain, with the rest obtained from reference TRBV5-1 and TRBJ2-7, is as follows: KAGVTQTPRYLIKTRGQQVTLSCSPISGHRSVSWYQQTPGQGLQFLFEYFSETQRNKGNFPGRFSGRQFSNSRSEMNVSTLELGDSALYLCASSLGSNVGPYEQYFGPGTRLTVT.

The DNA for the CDR3 is TGCAGCGTTGGCCCGAACACCGGGGAGCTGTTTTTT. Residues: CSVGPNTGELFF. The chain couples TRBV29-1 to TRBJ2-2; the D is unclear. This CDR3 has 12 amino acids. V was shortened by 4 bases and J by 0 bases, with 3 bases between the two germline ends. Germline loops: CDR1 SQVTM, CDR2 ANQGSEA.

The chain uses TRBV5-1 and TRBJ2-5, with D possibly being TRBD1 or TRBD2 (5 bases each). This CDR3 has 13 residues. CDR1 and CDR2 (germline): SGHRS, YFSETQ. V was shortened by 0 bases and J by 6 bases, with 9 bases between the two germline ends. The CDR3 coding sequence is TGCGCCAGCAGCTTGGACGGGACCCAGACCCAGTACTTC. As protein: CASSLDGTQTQYF. Supplemented by reference TRBV5-1 and TRBJ2-5, the full variable domain reads KAGVTQTPRYLIKTRGQQVTLSCSPISGHRSVSWYQQTPGQGLQFLFEYFSETQRNKGNFPGRFSGRQFSNSRSEMNVSTLELGDSALYLCASSLDGTQTQYFGPGTRLLVL.

Note on this clonotype: This may come from a read error, since a much larger clone is one base off. In DNA form, the CDR3 reads TGTGCCAGCAGGGTGACAGGGGGTGGGGAAAAACCGTTTTTT. Its translation is CASRVTGGGEKPFF. The chain couples TRBV28 to TRBJ1-4, with 9 bases lining up with TRBD1. Germline V gives CDR1 MDHEN, CDR2 SYDVKM. The CDR3 is 14 residues long. The full variable domain, rest sourced from reference TRBV28 and TRBJ1-4, is DVKVTQSSRYLVKRTGEKVFLECVQDMDHENMFWYRQDPGLGLRLIYFSYDVKMKEKGDIPEGYSVSREKKERFSLILESASTNQTSMYLCASRVTGGGEKPFFGSGTQLSVL.

The sample holds many counts of this clonotype. The chain combines TRBV7-2 with TRBJ1-1; D is unresolved. The CDR3 sequence is 14 residues long. CDR1 is SGHTA and CDR2 is FQGNSA in the germline V gene. Trimming removed 8 bases from V and 2 bases from J, with 15 bases in between. Here the CDR3 DNA reads TGTGCCAGCGCGGTGGTTCGAATTAACACTGAAGCTTTCTTT. This translates into CASAVVRINTEAFF. The whole variable domain, filled in from reference TRBV7-2 and TRBJ1-1, reads GAGVSQSPSNKVTEKGKDVELRCDPISGHTALYWYRQSLGQGLEFLIYFQGNSAPDKSGLPSDRFSAERTGGSVSTLTIQRTQQEDSAVYLCASAVVRINTEAFFGQGTRLTVV.

This clonotype was counted a few times. CDR3 nucleotides: TGTGCCAGCAGCGTTGGGCGGGGGACCTCCTACAATGAGCAGTTCTTC. It specifies CASSVGRGTSYNEQFF. The chain combines TRBV9 with TRBJ2-1; 7 nucleotides align to TRBD2. Per germline, CDR1 SGDLS and CDR2 YYNGEE. This CDR3 is 16 amino acids long. The trim removed 2 bases at V and 0 bases at J, leaving 5 bases unmatched.

V is TRBV2 and J is TRBJ1-5; no clear D. V was trimmed by 7 bases and J by 4 bases, leaving 14 bases between them. The CDR3 spans 14 residues. CDR1 SNHLY and CDR2 FYNNEI come from the germline V gene. CDR3 bases: TGTGCCAGCAAGGGAGGAAATAGAAATCAGCCCCAGCATTTT. As protein: CASKGGNRNQPQHF.

This clonotype has at least ten counts. V usage is TRBV4-1 and J usage is TRBJ2-7; D gene unclear. Trimming stripped 1 base from V and 2 bases from J, with 6 bases between. Per the germline V gene, CDR1 is MGHRA and CDR2 is YSYEKL. This CDR3 is 13 amino acids long. The DNA of the CDR3 is TGCGCCAGCAGCCAAGCGGCCACCTACGAGCAGTACTTC. It specifies CASSQAATYEQYF.

V and J are TRBV30 and TRBJ1-2; a weak D match, TRBD1 (6 bases). CDR1 and CDR2 from the germline V gene are GTSNPN and SVGIG (reference sequence). Trimming took 1 base from V and 14 from J, leaving 14 bases between them. The CDR3 has 11 amino acids. CDR3 sequence reads: CAWSGKGGATF. CDR3 nucleotides: TGTGCCTGGAGTGGGAAGGGGGGGGCGACCTTC.

This clonotype was seen many times. The V and J genes are TRBV6-2 or TRBV6-3 and TRBJ1-1, with unresolved D. CDR1 is MNHEY and CDR2 is SVGEGT in the germline V gene. Trimming cost V 4 bases and J 6 bases, with 6 bases left between them. This CDR3 is built from 11 residues. CDR3 sequence: CASSFRAEAFF. In DNA form, the CDR3 reads TGTGCCAGCAGTTTTAGGGCTGAAGCTTTCTTT.